The 21 T cell receptor beta chains presented below share a single source sample, sequenced in a study of technical replicates of blood from four donors. Clones were read by immunoSEQ multiplex PCR, and TCRdb kept only the in-frame ones, dropping some. This table holds under 100,000 clones, about 96% found once. What was sequenced was T cells isolated from PBMCs. These receptors were taken from a human donor in good health.

The genes are TRBV7-6 and TRBJ2-3; 9 bases map to TRBD2. V was pared by 5 bases and J by 5 bases, with 5 bases of the junction left unmatched. The CDR3 loop spans 14 amino acids. Germline V gives CDR1 SGHVS, CDR2 FNYEAQ. The CDR3 DNA sequence: TGTGCCAGCAGCCCTAGCGGGATGATAGATACGCAGTATTTT. As protein: CASSPSGMIDTQYF.

V is TRBV11-2 and J is TRBJ1-5; D gene unclear. The germline V gene encodes CDR1 SGHAT and CDR2 FQNNGV. The CDR3 consists of 15 residues. Trimming took 2 bases from V and 3 from J, leaving 11 bases between them. The CDR3 DNA follows: TGTGCCAGCAGCTTAACTCTTCGAACCAATCAGCCCCAGCATTTT. This translates into CASSLTLRTNQPQHF.

The chain carries TRBV6-5 and TRBJ2-1; possible D gene TRBD1, 6 bases. V shed 7 bases and J shed 1 base, with 11 bases lying between them. The CDR3 runs to 14 residues. CDR1 and CDR2 from the germline V gene are MNHEY and SVGAGI. The CDR3 region is CASMGAISYNEQFF. As DNA, the CDR3 is TGTGCCAGCATGGGGGCAATTTCCTACAATGAGCAGTTCTTC.

This clone has only one observation. The V and J genes are TRBV9 and TRBJ1-2; D perhaps matches TRBD1 (5 bases). CDR1 and CDR2 from the germline V gene are SGDLS and YYNGEE. The CDR3 has 13 amino acids. V was shortened by 1 base and J by 4 bases, with 8 bases between the two germline ends. The CDR3 spells CASSVQGSYGYTF. The DNA of the CDR3 is TGTGCCAGCAGCGTACAGGGCTCCTATGGCTACACCTTC.

The chain uses TRBV21-1 and TRBJ1-1; the table assigns TRBD1, which was not confirmed against the DNA. TRBV21-1 is deemed a pseudogene. There are 16 residues in the CDR3. The CDR3 coding sequence is TGTGCCAGCAGCAAGCTTGACCGGGACAGGTTTTCCGAAGCTTTCTTT. It yields the protein CASSKLDRDRFSEAFF.

The rearrangement links TRBV18 to TRBJ2-2; perhaps TRBD2 as D (5 bases). Germline V lookup: CDR1 KGHSH, CDR2 LQKENI. This CDR3 is 17 amino acids long. V lost 3 bases, J lost 3 bases, and 17 bases lay in between. CDR3 sequence: CASSPKFRHGDTGELFF. CDR3 bases: TGTGCCAGCTCACCCAAATTCCGCCACGGGGACACCGGGGAGCTGTTTTTT. The whole variable domain, remainder taken from reference TRBV18 and TRBJ2-2, is NAGVMQNPRHLVRRRGQEARLRCSPMKGHSHVYWYRQLPEEGLKFMVYLQKENIIDESGMPKERFSAEFPKEGPSILRIQQVVRGDSAAYFCASSPKFRHGDTGELFFGEGSRLTVL.

The chain recombines TRBV9 with TRBJ2-1; 10 nucleotides line up with TRBD2. Looked up from germline, CDR1 is SGDLS and CDR2 is YYNGEE. With V trimmed by 4 bases and J by 1 base, 5 bases remained unmatched. The CDR3 contains 16 residues. The CDR3 loop is CASSTSGRVSYNEQFF. The CDR3 DNA is TGTGCCAGCAGCACGAGCGGGAGGGTATCCTACAATGAGCAGTTCTTC.

The chain couples TRBV4-3 to TRBJ2-1; the D gene is possibly TRBD2 (5 bases). V was trimmed by 0 bases and J by 9 bases, leaving 12 bases between them. Germline V gives CDR1 LGHNA, CDR2 YSLEER. The CDR3 has 14 amino acids. CDR3 region: CASSQDWTLSEQFF. CDR3 DNA sequence: TGCGCCAGCAGCCAAGATTGGACTTTGAGTGAGCAGTTCTTC.

This clone was observed once. The chain links TRBV25-1 to TRBJ2-7, with unresolved D. The CDR3 covers 11 residues. V was shortened by 5 bases and J by 3 bases, with 5 bases between the two germline ends. CDR1 and CDR2 (germline): MGHDK, SYGVNS. The CDR3 loop reads CASSYYYEQYF. The CDR3 DNA reads as TGTGCCAGCAGTTACTACTACGAGCAGTACTTC.

This clone was observed a single time. The J gene is TRBJ1-2, the V gene TRBV28, with D hard to call. CDR1 MDHEN and CDR2 SYDVKM come from the germline V gene. V lost 7 bases and J lost 6, with 18 bases in between. The CDR3 loop spans 14 amino acids. The CDR3 nucleotides are TGTGCCAGCACCACGGTTATACTAAAGAATGGCTACACCTTC. Translated, it gives CASTTVILKNGYTF.

The chain carries TRBV30 and TRBJ1-4, with 7 bases that match TRBD1. CDR3 length: 13 amino acids. Looked up from germline, CDR1 is GTSNPN and CDR2 is SVGIG (reference sequence). V was pared by 1 base and J by 8 bases, with 4 bases of the junction left unmatched. CDR3 DNA: TGTGCCTGGAGTGGACAGGGCGGGGAAAAACTGTTTTTT. Amino acid sequence: CAWSGQGGEKLFF.

The sample holds one count of this clone. The V and J genes are TRBV5-6 and TRBJ1-1, with 8 nucleotides matching TRBD1. V lost 4 bases and J lost 11; bases outside the gene matches: 13. Germline CDR1 and CDR2: SGHDT and YYEEEE. The length of the CDR3 is 14 residues. The CDR3 is CASSLRTGLGLAFF. The CDR3 nucleotides are TGTGCCAGCAGCCTGCGGACAGGGTTAGGCTTGGCTTTCTTT.

The V gene is TRBV7-2, the J gene TRBJ2-2; no firm D call. CDR1 and CDR2 from the germline V gene are SGHTA and FQGNSA. CDR3 length: 11 amino acids. Trimming removed 5 bases at V and 4 bases at J, with 2 bases between. CDR3 bases: TGTGCCAGCAGCCTCACCGGGGAGCTGTTTTTT. Residues: CASSLTGELFF. Drawing the rest from reference TRBV7-2 and TRBJ2-2, the complete variable domain is GAGVSQSPSNKVTEKGKDVELRCDPISGHTALYWYRQSLGQGLEFLIYFQGNSAPDKSGLPSDRFSAERTGGSVSTLTIQRTQQEDSAVYLCASSLTGELFFGEGSRLTVL.

On this clone itself: A junction boundary mismatches the germline segment, possibly from a read error. The V gene is TRBV5-1, the J gene TRBJ2-2, with a weak D call TRBD1 (5 bases). Germline CDR1 is SGHRS and CDR2 is YFSETQ. The CDR3 totals 15 residues. In nucleotides, the CDR3 is TGCGCCAGCAGTTTGGAAAGGGGGAACACCGGGGAGCTGTTTTTT. As protein: CASSLERGNTGELFF.

The chain recombines TRBV5-1 with TRBJ2-7; TRBD2 might be the D (5 bases). V was pared by 4 bases and J by 3 bases, with 8 bases between. This CDR3 contains 12 residues. Germline CDR1 and CDR2: SGHRS and YFSETQ. The CDR3 DNA reads as TGCGCCAGCAGCCCCGGAGGCTACGAGCAGTACTTC. It specifies CASSPGGYEQYF.

V gene TRBV7-2 combines with J gene TRBJ2-5, with D possibly TRBD2 on 6 matching bases. CDR1 and CDR2 from the germline V gene are SGHTA and FQGNSA. The V gene lost 1 base and the J gene lost 6 bases, with 9 bases spanning the gap. CDR3 length: 13 amino acids. CDR3 DNA sequence: TGTGCCAGCAGCTTAGTCGGGGGAAAGACCCAGTACTTC. Its translation is CASSLVGGKTQYF.

V and J are TRBV27 and TRBJ2-7; TRBD2 aligns across 13 bases. The CDR3 spans 17 residues. The J segment lost 7 bases and the V segment lost 9 bases, leaving 18 bases of the junction unmatched. Germline lookup yields CDR1 MNHEY and CDR2 SMNVEV (reference sequence). DNA for the CDR3: TGTGCCAGGAGTCCGGGACTAGCGGGACCCATAGGACGGGAGCAGTACTTC. Encoded protein: CARSPGLAGPIGREQYF.

The chain combines TRBV29-1 with TRBJ1-1; D unclear. Trimming removed 3 bases at V and 2 bases at J, with 13 bases between. Germline CDR1 is SQVTM and CDR2 is ANQGSEA. The CDR3 is 14 residues long. The CDR3, as DNA: TGCAGCGTTGATGAAGGACTTCCTAACACTGAAGCTTTCTTT. Protein product: CSVDEGLPNTEAFF.

V usage is TRBV5-6 and J usage is TRBJ2-7, with D possibly TRBD1 on 6 matching bases. V lost 3 bases and J lost 2, with 12 bases in between. This CDR3 region has 14 residues. Germline V lookup: CDR1 SGHDT, CDR2 YYEEEE. The CDR3 DNA sequence: TGTGCCAGCAGCTCCCGACAGGTCCCCTACGAGCAGTACTTC. Translated: CASSSRQVPYEQYF.

The rearrangement uses TRBV14 and TRBJ2-3; unclear D gene. V lost 4 bases and J 0 bases, leaving 11 bases between the germline ends. The germline V gene encodes CDR1 SGHDN and CDR2 FVKESK. The CDR3 extends over 15 amino acids. CDR3 sequence (DNA): TGTGCCAGCAGCCTCGTTACTTCTAGCACAGATACGCAGTATTTT. This encodes CASSLVTSSTDTQYF. The whole variable domain, remainder taken from reference TRBV14 and TRBJ2-3, is EAGVTQFPSHSVIEKGQTVTLRCDPISGHDNLYWYRRVMGKEIKFLLHFVKESKQDESGMPNNRFLAERTGGTYSTLKVQPAELEDSGVYFCASSLVTSSTDTQYFGPGTRLTVL.

The chain recombines TRBV29-1 with TRBJ1-1; possibly TRBD1 for D (6 bases). Trimming shortened V by 6 bases and J by 3 bases, and 11 bases separated the two germline ends. Germline CDR1 reads SQVTM; CDR2 reads ANQGSEA. This CDR3 is built from 12 residues. The CDR3 loop is CSVLQGDTEAFF. The CDR3 nucleotides are TGCAGCGTGTTACAGGGTGACACTGAAGCTTTCTTT.